This T cell receptor (beta chain) was obtained from a study of CD8 T cells in Susac syndrome. RNA in amounts of about 0.5 to 1 ug was reverse transcribed with random hexamers. TCRdb used MiXCR to reprocess the immunoSEQ multiplex PCR reads, holding one entry per CDR3 protein. The table has 130,000 to 150,000 distinct CDR3 sequences, 94% seen once. TEMRA cells were FACS-enriched and CD8+ and CD4+ T cells negatively isolated. The source is a human donor in good health. Sequenced input: CD4+ T cells from PBMCs.

The CDR3 bases are TGTGCCAGCCGAGCGGGGACGACCCACCCTGGGGCCAACGTCCTGACTTTC. Its protein is CASRAGTTHPGANVLTF. This sequence joins TRBV7-9 and TRBJ2-6; 7 nucleotides align to TRBD2. The junction had 12 bases not matched to a gene; V was cut back by 8 bases and J by 2 bases. The germline gives CDR1 SEHNR, CDR2 FQNEAQ (reference sequence). CDR3 size: 17 residues.